This T cell receptor (beta chain) comes out of a study of T-cell reconstitution after alpha-beta-depleted transplantation in children. Unique molecular identifiers were used to barcode this TCRbeta library. MiXCR was run by TCRdb on the PCR reads, yielding one entry per CDR3 protein. The data show over 550,000 distinct CDR3 sequences, with 10% to 13% seen just once and about 4% held by the top ten. The sequence was obtained from a human donor who donated a stem cell graft to a child with acute myeloid leukemia. Sequenced material: PBMCs from the stem cell graft donor, taken from the stem cell graft.

This CDR3 reads CASSNGFYNEQFF. CDR3 DNA sequence: TGTGCCAGCAGTAACGGGTTCTACAATGAGCAGTTCTTC. V and J are TRBV6-2 or TRBV6-3 and TRBJ2-1; D ambiguous. The ends were cut back, 5 bases at V and 3 bases at J, with 8 bases in the middle. This CDR3 spans 13 amino acids. CDR1 and CDR2 (germline): MNHEY, SVGEGT.